This T cell receptor beta chain was sequenced during a study of blood T cells in healthy people across ages. Study observations and caveats: It was not known whether donors were CMV positive (a possible confounder of expanded clonotype changes). TCR beta diversity correlated strongly with naive T cell percentage.

The authors ran a second PCR of roughly 6 to 12 cycles using a sample-barcoded 5' primer and a J-beta primer mix. All cDNA molecules were each tagged by a template-switch adaptor with 12 random nucleotides. TCRdb reanalysed the 5' RACE reads using MiXCR and keeps one entry per CDR3 protein. The sample lists 780,000 or so distinct CDR3 sequences, roughly 50% occurring once. V dropped 0 bases and J dropped 1 base, with 11 bases sitting between them. The CDR3 totals 15 residues. Germline loops: CDR1 SGDLS, CDR2 YYNGEE. Concerning this clonotype: Its antigen remains unknown.

Total RNA extraction produced at least 5.5 micrograms (per sample) for the study. V usage is TRBV9 and J usage is TRBJ2-7; the D gene is possibly TRBD1 (5 bases). This clonotype was obtained from a middle-aged man in good health. Source material: blood. The DNA for the CDR3 is TGTGCCAGCAGCGTAGCCGGAAAGGGGTCCTACGAGCAGTACTTC. Translating gives CASSVAGKGSYEQYF.